One and the same sample provided the 31 T cell receptor beta chains below, sequenced in a study of blood T cell repertoires in COVID-19. Measured with immunoSEQ multiplex PCR; TCRdb has only the in-frame clones, and not every one. The sample records about 270,000 clones, around 89% being singletons. The sample was PBMCs or T cells enriched from blood (not recorded which). The receptors were gathered from a woman younger than 45 with acute COVID-19.

J is TRBJ2-4 and V is TRBV21-1; the table names TRBD2, a call not compared with the DNA. TRBV21-1 is a documented pseudogene. The CDR3 totals 16 residues. The CDR3 protein is CASSSSGGMAKNIQYF. DNA for the CDR3: TGTGCCAGCAGCAGTTCGGGGGGCATGGCCAAAAACATTCAGTACTTC.

The chain combines TRBV5-1 with TRBJ2-2; 11 positions match TRBD2. The CDR3 loop spans 15 amino acids. The germline V gene encodes CDR1 SGHRS and CDR2 YFSETQ. The V and J ends lost 5 bases and 3 bases, in that order; junction bases with no gene match: 3. CDR3 protein: CASSSGLADTGELFF. CDR3 bases: TGCGCCAGCAGTTCGGGACTAGCGGACACCGGGGAGCTGTTTTTT.

J is TRBJ2-7 and V is TRBV4-2; 14 nucleotides agree with TRBD2. Germline V gene lookup returns CDR1 LGHNA and CDR2 YNFKEQ. The V and J ends lost 4 bases and 6 bases, in that order; junction bases with no gene match: 5. This CDR3 is built from 15 residues. DNA of the CDR3: TGTGCCAGCAGCCCTGGGACTAGCGGGAGTAGCGAGCAGTACTTC. Its translation: CASSPGTSGSSEQYF.

The chain is built from TRBV7-6 and TRBJ2-1, with 9 bases fitting TRBD2. The germline CDR1 and CDR2 sequences are SGHVS and FNYEAQ. Trimming cost V 5 bases and J 1 base; bases outside gene matches: 3. The CDR3 runs to 15 residues. CDR3 region: CASSMTSGSYNEQFF. The CDR3 DNA reads as TGTGCCAGCAGCATGACTAGCGGATCCTACAATGAGCAGTTCTTC.

The sample holds one count of this clone. V gene TRBV7-2 combines with J gene TRBJ2-1, with TRBD2 identical over 7 bases. This CDR3 spans 16 amino acids. Germline trimming cut 3 bases from V and 1 base from J; bases unmatched to any gene: 6. The germline V gene has CDR1 SGHTA and CDR2 FQGNSA. The CDR3 loop is CASSLGRGGSYNEQFF. As DNA, the CDR3 is TGTGCCAGCAGCTTGGGACGCGGGGGTTCCTACAATGAGCAGTTCTTC. Supplemented by reference TRBV7-2 and TRBJ2-1, the full variable domain reads GAGVSQSPSNKVTEKGKDVELRCDPISGHTALYWYRQSLGQGLEFLIYFQGNSAPDKSGLPSDRFSAERTGGSVSTLTIQRTQQEDSAVYLCASSLGRGGSYNEQFFGPGTRLTVL.

The CDR3 protein is CASSFSGGEAFF. CDR3 DNA: TGTGCCAGCAGCTTTTCAGGGGGCGAAGCTTTCTTT. The rearrangement joins TRBV7-9 to TRBJ1-1; TRBD1 matches 8 bases. J gave up 8 bases and V 3 bases, and 2 bases lay outside the gene matches. The CDR3 covers 12 residues. Germline CDR1 SEHNR, CDR2 FQNEAQ (reference sequence).

This sequence joins TRBV5-1 and TRBJ2-2; perhaps TRBD1 as D (6 bases). This CDR3 region has 15 residues. CDR1 SGHRS and CDR2 YFSETQ come from the germline V gene. V was cut by 0 bases and J by 1 base, with 7 bases left in between. DNA for the CDR3: TGCGCCAGCAGCTTGGAGGGACAGAACACCGGGGAGCTGTTTTTT. Translated: CASSLEGQNTGELFF.

The chain uses TRBV14 and TRBJ2-1; a weak D match, TRBD2 (6 bases). Germline values: CDR1 SGHDN, CDR2 FVKESK. V lost 2 bases and J lost 1, with 12 bases in between. The CDR3 totals 16 residues. CDR3 sequence reads: CASSQQKRVSYNEQFF. DNA of the CDR3: TGTGCCAGCAGCCAACAAAAGCGGGTATCCTACAATGAGCAGTTCTTC.

The chain employs TRBV9 and TRBJ1-6; TRBD1 matches at 10 bases. Germline trimming cut 3 bases from V and 9 bases from J; bases unmatched to any gene: 3. Germline V lookup: CDR1 SGDLS, CDR2 YYNGEE. The CDR3 consists of 14 residues. CDR3 residues: CASSGTGGGSPLHF. Written as DNA, the CDR3 is TGTGCCAGCAGCGGGACAGGGGGAGGTTCACCCCTCCACTTT.

The chain employs TRBV27 and TRBJ1-4; D not certain. Germline CDR1 is MNHEY and CDR2 is SMNVEV (reference sequence). The CDR3 sequence is 13 residues long. V lost 4 bases and J 4 bases, leaving 7 bases between the germline ends. Written as DNA, the CDR3 is TGTGCCAGCAGTTGGGCCCATAATGAAAAACTGTTTTTT. Translated, it gives CASSWAHNEKLFF.

The V call is TRBV5-4, the J call TRBJ2-2; D is unclear. CDR1 is SGHNT and CDR2 is YYREEE in the germline V gene (reference sequence). Trimming left V 4 bases short and J 6 bases short, with 19 bases between. The CDR3 has 16 amino acids. CDR3 sequence (DNA): TGTGCCAGCAGCGGGCGAAAAGACCCGCGCCCCGGGGAGCTGTTTTTT. Its translation: CASSGRKDPRPGELFF. The full variable domain, rest sourced from reference TRBV5-4 and TRBJ2-2, is ETGVTQSPTHLIKTRGQQVTLRCSSQSGHNTVSWYQQALGQGPQFIFQYYREEENGRGNFPPRFSGLQFPNYSSELNVNALELDDSALYLCASSGRKDPRPGELFFGEGSRLTVL.

This clone came up a few times. The CDR3 DNA reads TGCGCCAGCGGTTCGGGGGGAGCGAACACAGATACGCAGTATTTT. It is translated as CASGSGGANTDTQYF. The V and J genes are TRBV5-1 and TRBJ2-3; 7 nucleotides align to TRBD2. The germline CDR1 and CDR2 sequences are SGHRS and YFSETQ. V shed 7 bases and J 2 bases; nucleotides not matched to a gene: 10. The CDR3 runs 15 residues.

The genes are TRBV7-2 and TRBJ2-3, with 8 bases lining up with TRBD2. There are 18 residues in the CDR3. From germline, CDR1 is SGHTA and CDR2 FQGNSA. Trimming took 1 base from V and 5 from J; bases not matched to a gene: 14. For the CDR3, the DNA is TGTGCCAGCAGCTTAGGGACTGAGGGTAGCGGGATGGTAGATACGCAGTATTTT. Residues: CASSLGTEGSGMVDTQYF.

This clone was seen a few times. This chain joins TRBV10-1 and TRBJ1-1, with D possibly being TRBD1 (6 bases). The V end lost 3 bases, the J end lost 11 bases, and 13 bases lay between the germline ends. Germline CDR1 WNHNN, CDR2 SYGVQD (reference sequence). This CDR3 is 12 amino acids long. For the CDR3, the DNA is TGCGCCAGCAGTGACGGCGGCAGGGGTGCTTTCTTT. This gives the protein CASSDGGRGAFF.

The rearrangement uses TRBV28 and TRBJ2-1; 9 bases are a match to TRBD1. With V trimmed by 3 bases and J by 8 bases, 11 bases remained unmatched. The CDR3 runs to 16 residues. From germline, CDR1 is MDHEN and CDR2 SYDVKM. The chain's CDR3 is CASSFRDRVYPDEQFF. CDR3 coding DNA: TGTGCCAGCAGTTTTCGGGACAGGGTTTATCCTGATGAGCAGTTCTTC.

The chain uses TRBV5-1 and TRBJ2-3; D is unclear. There are 13 residues in the CDR3. With 5 bases removed from V and 0 bases from J, the gap between germline ends came to 7 bases. Germline CDR1 is SGHRS and CDR2 is YFSETQ. The CDR3 DNA follows: TGCGCCAGCAGGTCCCCTAGCACAGATACGCAGTATTTT. Translation: CASRSPSTDTQYF.

This chain connects TRBV11-2 to TRBJ1-6; no definite D call. The CDR3 has 15 residues. The ends were cut back, 1 base at V and 4 bases at J, with 8 bases in the middle. CDR1 is SGHAT and CDR2 is FQNNGV in the germline V gene. The CDR3 protein is CASSLGPSYNSPLHF. The CDR3 DNA follows: TGTGCCAGCAGCTTAGGGCCATCTTATAATTCACCCCTCCACTTT.

The V and J genes are TRBV18 and TRBJ2-2, with 9 positions matching TRBD2. Germline loops: CDR1 KGHSH, CDR2 LQKENI. This CDR3 region has 15 residues. Germline trimming cut 3 bases from V and 4 bases from J; bases unmatched to any gene: 3. As DNA, the CDR3 is TGTGCCAGCTCACCGGGACTAGCTGGCACCGGGGAGCTGTTTTTT. It is translated as CASSPGLAGTGELFF.

The chain has TRBV19 and TRBJ2-7; 7 nucleotides align to TRBD1. The CDR3 extends over 14 amino acids. The J segment lost 5 bases and the V segment lost 4 bases, leaving 8 bases of the junction unmatched. Looked up from germline, CDR1 is LNHDA and CDR2 is SQIVND (reference sequence). The CDR3 spells CASSTTGWLDEQYF. In nucleotides, the CDR3 is TGTGCCAGTAGTACGACAGGGTGGTTGGACGAGCAGTACTTC.

The chain joins TRBV30 to TRBJ2-5, with no clear D. V gave up 3 bases and J gave up 2 bases, with 7 bases separating them. CDR3 length equals 12 residues. CDR1 is GTSNPN and CDR2 is SVGIG in the germline V gene (reference sequence). This CDR3 is CAWSPVQETQYF. CDR3 DNA: TGTGCCTGGAGCCCGGTTCAAGAGACCCAGTACTTC.

The chain links TRBV6-5 to TRBJ1-6; perhaps TRBD1 as D (5 bases). Trimming took 7 bases from V and 10 from J, leaving 17 bases between them. Germline assignment: CDR1 MNHEY and CDR2 SVGAGI. The CDR3 is made up of 14 amino acids. The CDR3 DNA reads TGTGCCAGCAAGCCGGGGGATGGGAGGTCACCCCTCCACTTT. This encodes CASKPGDGRSPLHF.

The rearrangement uses TRBV14 and TRBJ1-2; a weak D match, TRBD1 (5 bases). The CDR3 is 14 residues long. Trimming stripped 0 bases from V and 5 bases from J, with 10 bases between. Germline lookup yields CDR1 SGHDN and CDR2 FVKESK. CDR3 sequence: CASSQEAGRYGYTF. CDR3 bases: TGTGCCAGCAGCCAAGAGGCAGGGAGGTATGGCTACACCTTC.

This clone came up a few times. This chain links TRBV4-3 with TRBJ1-2, with D possibly being TRBD1 (5 bases). Germline V gene data show CDR1 as LGHNA and CDR2 as YSLEER. The V gene lost 1 base and the J gene lost 3 bases, with 12 bases spanning the gap. The CDR3 totals 15 residues. DNA of the CDR3: TGCGCCAGCAGCCAAGGCCCGGGGGGTGACTATGGCTACACCTTC. Protein: CASSQGPGGDYGYTF.

The CDR3 reads CAISERSTSVPREQYF. The CDR3 coding sequence is TGTGCCATCAGTGAGCGTTCGACTAGTGTTCCACGCGAGCAGTACTTC. The chain has TRBV10-3 and TRBJ2-7, with D possibly TRBD2 on 6 matching bases. Germline V gene data show CDR1 as ENHRY and CDR2 as SYGVKD. With 2 bases removed from V and 6 bases from J, the gap between germline ends came to 20 bases. The CDR3 covers 16 residues.

V and J are TRBV19 and TRBJ2-3, with 7 bases fitting TRBD2. V lost 5 bases to trimming and J lost 3 bases; unmatched junction nucleotides: 11. This CDR3 contains 16 residues. Germline V gene data show CDR1 as LNHDA and CDR2 as SQIVND (reference sequence). The chain's CDR3 is CASSLPRWEGTDTQYF. In nucleotides, the CDR3 is TGTGCCAGTAGTCTCCCTAGATGGGAGGGAACAGATACGCAGTATTTT.

The chain recombines TRBV9 with TRBJ2-1, with 9 bases lining up with TRBD2. The germline CDR1 and CDR2 sequences are SGDLS and YYNGEE. Germline trimming cut 1 base from V and 6 bases from J; bases unmatched to any gene: 5. The CDR3 extends over 15 amino acids. The CDR3 is CASSVISGSPNEQFF. The CDR3 region has the DNA TGTGCCAGCAGCGTAATTAGCGGGAGTCCCAATGAGCAGTTCTTC.

The rearrangement uses TRBV19 and TRBJ2-1, with 11 nucleotides matching TRBD2. V dropped 6 bases and J dropped 7; count of bases not matched to a gene: 8. Germline V gene lookup returns CDR1 LNHDA and CDR2 SQIVND (reference sequence). CDR3 length: 15 amino acids. The CDR3 DNA sequence: TGTGCCAGTAGACCACGACTAGCGGGGCGGAATGAGCAGTTCTTC. Its protein is CASRPRLAGRNEQFF.

Only a few counts were recorded for this clone. The V call is TRBV9, the J call TRBJ2-7, with 11 positions matching TRBD2. In germline, CDR1 is SGDLS, CDR2 YYNGEE. V dropped 4 bases and J dropped 1; count of bases not matched to a gene: 4. The CDR3 is 15 amino acids. CDR3 nucleotides: TGTGCCAGCAGCACCGGGACTAGCGGATCCTACGAGCAGTACTTC. This codes for CASSTGTSGSYEQYF.

This clone has a handful of counts. J is TRBJ2-7 and V is TRBV2; 13 bases match TRBD2. The CDR3 extends over 13 amino acids. The V and J ends lost 10 bases and 5 bases, in that order; junction bases with no gene match: 5. CDR1 is SNHLY, CDR2 FYNNEI, per germline. This CDR3 is CAIRTSGSDEQYF. As DNA, the CDR3 is TGTGCCATCCGGACTAGCGGGAGCGACGAGCAGTACTTC.

The chain is built from TRBV25-1 and TRBJ2-7; TRBD1 aligns across 7 bases. CDR1 MGHDK and CDR2 SYGVNS come from the germline V gene. This CDR3 contains 10 residues. The CDR3 sequence is CGTGDYEQYF. DNA for the CDR3: TGTGGCACAGGGGACTACGAGCAGTACTTC.

This CDR3 reads CASSRPSGQRPYEQYF. CDR3 DNA: TGCGCCAGCAGCCGCCCGTCAGGACAGCGTCCCTACGAGCAGTACTTC. The rearrangement uses TRBV4-1 and TRBJ2-7; a possible D gene is TRBD1 (6 bases). The V gene lost 4 bases and the J gene lost 2 bases, with 18 bases spanning the gap. The CDR3 covers 16 residues. Germline loops: CDR1 MGHRA, CDR2 YSYEKL.